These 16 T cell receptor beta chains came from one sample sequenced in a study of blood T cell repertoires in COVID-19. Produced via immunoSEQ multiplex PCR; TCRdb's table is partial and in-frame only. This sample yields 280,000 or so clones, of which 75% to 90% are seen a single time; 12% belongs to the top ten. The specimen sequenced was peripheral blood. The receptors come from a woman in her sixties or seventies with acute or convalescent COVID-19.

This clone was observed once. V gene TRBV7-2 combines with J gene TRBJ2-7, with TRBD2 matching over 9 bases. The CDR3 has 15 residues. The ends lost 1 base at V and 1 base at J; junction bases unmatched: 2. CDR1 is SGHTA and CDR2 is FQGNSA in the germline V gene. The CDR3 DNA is TGTGCCAGCAGCTTAGAAGCGGGAGGATCCTACGAGCAGTACTTC. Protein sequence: CASSLEAGGSYEQYF.

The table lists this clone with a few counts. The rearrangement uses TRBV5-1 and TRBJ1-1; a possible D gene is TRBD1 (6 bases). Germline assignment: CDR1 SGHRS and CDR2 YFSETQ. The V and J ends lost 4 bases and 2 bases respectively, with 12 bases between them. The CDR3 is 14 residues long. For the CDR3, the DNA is TGCGCCAGCAGCAAGGACAGTACAAACACTGAAGCTTTCTTT. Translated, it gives CASSKDSTNTEAFF. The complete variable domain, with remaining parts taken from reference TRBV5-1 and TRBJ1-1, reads KAGVTQTPRYLIKTRGQQVTLSCSPISGHRSVSWYQQTPGQGLQFLFEYFSETQRNKGNFPGRFSGRQFSNSRSEMNVSTLELGDSALYLCASSKDSTNTEAFFGQGTRLTVV.

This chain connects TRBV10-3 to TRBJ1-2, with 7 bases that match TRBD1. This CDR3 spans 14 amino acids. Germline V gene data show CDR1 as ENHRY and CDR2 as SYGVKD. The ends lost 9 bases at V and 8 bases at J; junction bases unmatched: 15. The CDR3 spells CAILEEGAVDGYTF. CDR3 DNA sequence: TGTGCCATTCTAGAGGAGGGGGCTGTGGACGGCTACACCTTC.

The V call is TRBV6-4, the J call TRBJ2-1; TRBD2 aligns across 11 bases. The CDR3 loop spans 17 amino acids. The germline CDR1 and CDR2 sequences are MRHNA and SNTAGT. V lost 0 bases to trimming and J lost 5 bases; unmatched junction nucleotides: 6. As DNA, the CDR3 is TGTGCCAGCAGTGACTCGACTAGCGGGATCCGAGACAATGAGCAGTTCTTC. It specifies CASSDSTSGIRDNEQFF.

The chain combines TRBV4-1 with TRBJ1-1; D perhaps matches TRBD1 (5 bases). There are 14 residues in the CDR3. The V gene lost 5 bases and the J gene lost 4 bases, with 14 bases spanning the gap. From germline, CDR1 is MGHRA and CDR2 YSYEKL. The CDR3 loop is CASSARAQSTEAFF. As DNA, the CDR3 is TGCGCCAGCAGCGCCAGGGCCCAGAGCACTGAAGCTTTCTTT.

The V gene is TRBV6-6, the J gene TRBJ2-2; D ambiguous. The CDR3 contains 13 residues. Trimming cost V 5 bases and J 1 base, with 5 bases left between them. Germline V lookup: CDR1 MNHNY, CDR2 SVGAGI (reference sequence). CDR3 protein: CASSARNTGELFF. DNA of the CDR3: TGTGCCAGCAGTGCCAGGAACACCGGGGAGCTGTTTTTT.

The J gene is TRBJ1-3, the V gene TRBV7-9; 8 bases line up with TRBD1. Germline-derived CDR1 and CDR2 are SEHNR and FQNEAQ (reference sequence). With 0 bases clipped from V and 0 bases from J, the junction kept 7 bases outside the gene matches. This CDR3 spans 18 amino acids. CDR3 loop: CASSLAQGAAISGNTIYF. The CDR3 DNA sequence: TGTGCCAGCAGCTTAGCGCAGGGGGCGGCGATCTCTGGAAACACCATATATTTT.

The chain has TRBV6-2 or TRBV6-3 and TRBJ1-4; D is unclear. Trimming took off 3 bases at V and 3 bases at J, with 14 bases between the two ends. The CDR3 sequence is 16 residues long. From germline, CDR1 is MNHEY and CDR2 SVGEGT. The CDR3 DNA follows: TGTGCCAGCAGTTATCCCTCAGAATCGCCTAATGAAAAACTGTTTTTT. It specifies CASSYPSESPNEKLFF.

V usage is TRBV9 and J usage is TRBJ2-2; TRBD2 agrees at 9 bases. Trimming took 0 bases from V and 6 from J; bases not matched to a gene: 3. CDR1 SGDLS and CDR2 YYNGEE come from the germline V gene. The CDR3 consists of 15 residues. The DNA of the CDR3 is TGTGCCAGCAGCGTAGCTTCTAGCGGGGCCGGGGAGCTGTTTTTT. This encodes CASSVASSGAGELFF. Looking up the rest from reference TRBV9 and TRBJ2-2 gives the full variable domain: DSGVTQTPKHLITATGQRVTLRCSPRSGDLSVYWYQQSLDQGLQFLIQYYNGEERAKGNILERFSAQQFPDLHSELNLSSLELGDSALYFCASSVASSGAGELFFGEGSRLTVL.

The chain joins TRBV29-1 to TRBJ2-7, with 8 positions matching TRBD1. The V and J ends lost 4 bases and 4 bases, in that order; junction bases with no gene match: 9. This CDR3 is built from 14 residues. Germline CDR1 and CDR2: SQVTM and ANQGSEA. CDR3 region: CSVARTGNPYEQYF. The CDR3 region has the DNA TGCAGCGTTGCCAGGACAGGGAATCCTTACGAGCAGTACTTC.

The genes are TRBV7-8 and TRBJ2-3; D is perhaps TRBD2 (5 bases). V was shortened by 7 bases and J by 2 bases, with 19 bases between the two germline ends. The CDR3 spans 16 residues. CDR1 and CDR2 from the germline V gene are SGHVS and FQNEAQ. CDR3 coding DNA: TGTGCCAGCACCAATTCCCTCAGCGGTTTCACAGATACGCAGTATTTT. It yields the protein CASTNSLSGFTDTQYF. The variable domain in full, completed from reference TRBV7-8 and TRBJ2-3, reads GAGVSQSPRYKVAKRGQDVALRCDPISGHVSLFWYQQALGQGPEFLTYFQNEAQLDKSGLPSDRFFAERPEGSVSTLKIQRTQQEDSAVYLCASTNSLSGFTDTQYFGPGTRLTVL.

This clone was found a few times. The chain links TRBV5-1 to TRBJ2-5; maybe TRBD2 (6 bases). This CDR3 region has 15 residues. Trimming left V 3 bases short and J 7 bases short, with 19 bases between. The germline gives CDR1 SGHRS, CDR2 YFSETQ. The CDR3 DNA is TGCGCCAGCAGCTCGGACCCGGGACTGGCCAGGACCCAGTACTTC. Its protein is CASSSDPGLARTQYF.

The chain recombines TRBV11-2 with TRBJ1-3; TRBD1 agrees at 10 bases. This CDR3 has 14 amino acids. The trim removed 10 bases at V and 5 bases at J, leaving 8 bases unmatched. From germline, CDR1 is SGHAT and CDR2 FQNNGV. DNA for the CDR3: TGTGCCATCAGGACAGGGGGGATTCGAAACACCATATATTTT. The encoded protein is CAIRTGGIRNTIYF.

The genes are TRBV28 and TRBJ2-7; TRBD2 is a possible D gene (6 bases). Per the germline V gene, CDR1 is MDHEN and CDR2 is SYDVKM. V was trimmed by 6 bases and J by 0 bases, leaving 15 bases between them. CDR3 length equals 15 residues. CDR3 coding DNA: TGTGCCAGCAGCGCAACCCGGGGGAGCTCCTACGAGCAGTACTTC. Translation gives CASSATRGSSYEQYF.

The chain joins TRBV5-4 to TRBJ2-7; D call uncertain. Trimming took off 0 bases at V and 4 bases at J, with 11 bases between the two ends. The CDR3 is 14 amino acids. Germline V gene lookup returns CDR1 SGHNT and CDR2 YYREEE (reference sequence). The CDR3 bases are TGTGCCAGCAGCTTGGAAAGTAGTTCTTACGAGCAGTACTTC. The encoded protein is CASSLESSSYEQYF.

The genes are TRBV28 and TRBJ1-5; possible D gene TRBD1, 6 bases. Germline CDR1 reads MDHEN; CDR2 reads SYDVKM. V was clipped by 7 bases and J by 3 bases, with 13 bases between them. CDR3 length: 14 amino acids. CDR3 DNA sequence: TGTGCCAGCAACAGGGACGTCGACAATCAGCCCCAGCATTTT. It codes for CASNRDVDNQPQHF.